This T cell receptor (beta chain) was captured in a study of identical twins (dated by TCRdb to 2016 to 2017). For context, the study as a whole: To test whether fetal clonotypes persist, the study used deep sequencing on TCR alpha and beta repertoires from monozygotic twins, unrelated adults of various ages, and cord blood. To rule out contamination, replicate twin experiments were performed at different times with different library preparation protocols. What the research found in general, with its limitations: Invariant T cells such as MAIT and iNKT could partly confound zero-insertion analyses, although diverse VJ usage argued against such confounding for most clonotypes. Out-of-frame TCR alpha sharing in monozygotic twins was systematically underestimated by recombination models, whereas sharing between unrelated individuals was in agreement with the recombination models. The excess sharing between twins in beta out-of-frame sequences was weaker because fewer shared sequences reduced the signal-to-noise ratio. Out-of-frame TCR alpha sequences shared between twins showed an excess of low generation-probability sequences compared with coincidental sharing between unrelated individuals. Fewer insertions were carried by abundant cord blood beta clonotypes, a similar but weaker trend appeared in young adult naive repertoires, and no such trend appeared in memory repertoires. Because the same donors could not be followed over many years, the conclusions depended on cross-sectional statistical analysis.

V loses 6 bases of germline sequence and J loses 4 bases, and the interval between the two ends is 18 bases. CDR1 SGHVS and CDR2 FQNEAQ are derived from the germline V gene. CDR3 length: 15 amino acids, cysteine to phenylalanine. The read is trimmed to its CDR3 DNA, 45 bases read in frame from base 1. Libraries came from 5' RACE. These reads were obtained on an Illumina HiSeq 2000. Template switching added a universal primer binding site, and the final cDNA carried a unique molecular identifier that allowed TCR cDNA molecules to be counted accurately. First-strand cDNA for TCR alpha and beta chains was synthesized from specific primers in the conserved constant-segment region. To control for contamination, each cDNA library was double barcoded with a SMART-Mk sample barcode plus Illumina barcodes. Two successive PCR steps introduced TruSeq adapter sequences along with Illumina sample barcodes. The TCR alpha and beta cDNA libraries were sequenced on the Illumina HiSeq platform using custom primers. Concerning the study's data processing: MiGEC processed the raw reads to extract unique molecular identifiers, while MiXCR was used to determine the CDR3 positions. For each individual, recombination models were inferred using an EM algorithm with the repgenHMM and IGoR tools. Shared clonotype analysis was performed with the tcR package in R, normalizing sharing by the product of cloneset sizes. Out-of-frame nonproductive sequences were analyzed to study raw recombination free of thymic and clonal selection effects. Clones were called with MiXCR by TCRdb after fastp trimmed the public reads at Q25, and only in-frame beta chains were retained. Identical CDR3 proteins give one entry, which carries the most common genes and DNA. TCRdb's processing, not the authors' own work, is the source of the V and J calls. Present in this sample are about 200,000 distinct CDR3 sequences, approximately 8.3% of which were seen just once. The top ten clones comprise less than 2% of the sample.

This clonotype was detected ten times or more. What this receptor recognizes is not known. No per-base quality is available; no much larger clone lies one base away. Every donor was a healthy Caucasian. Three pairs of female monozygotic twins, all aged roughly 18 to 29 years, made up the twin cohort. Miltenyi CD45RO+ enrichment and human naive T-cell isolation kits were used to isolate memory (CD45RO+) and naive T cells from PBMC. These data were likewise used in another study, on yellow fever vaccine responses in identical twins. As the second study states: The T cell response to vaccination in identical twins was reported by the authors to appear partly convergent and partly personalized. Focusing on identical twins, the study followed the T cell clones that responded to the vaccine, and did so with precision.

This chain joins TRBV7-8 to TRBJ2-5; TRBD2 might be the D gene, on 7 matching bases. This TCR was sampled from a woman under 30 in good health. Material for sequencing was memory (CD45RO+) T cells sorted from blood. The intended sense of this specimen's cell subset or site label: CD45RO+ enriched T cells. The DNA sequence reads TGTGCCAGCAGTCGGGGGGCCCTCCCGGGAGAGACCCAGTACTTC. This sequence encodes CASSRGALPGETQYF.